Ten or more counts support the clone carrying this TCR beta chain. Its antigen is still unknown. Constant-segment primers and 5'RACE yielded cDNA libraries for TCR alpha and TCR beta, each carrying sample barcodes and UMIs. TCRdb itself ran the 5' RACE reads through MiXCR, one entry per CDR3 protein. The repertoire holds approximately 340,000 distinct CDR3 sequences, with over 10% as singletons. Germline CDR1 SGHRS, CDR2 YFSETQ. The CDR3 totals 13 residues. The V end lost 2 bases, the J end lost 6 bases, and 9 bases lay between the germline ends. This sample was included in a study of T-cell memory formation after mild COVID-19. Across the study: TCR clusters were mostly donor specific. Findings of the study overall: Day 37-peaking second-wave clones had unconfirmed SARS-CoV-2 specificity. For contracting clones, CD4+ ones sat mainly in CM and EM, CD8+ in EMRA.

The sequenced material came from PBMCs or a T cell subset sorted from them (not recorded which). The source is a man between 18 and 35 years old who had mild COVID-19 (a few samples of this study predate the infection). Cell type and time point are not known. J is TRBJ2-1 and V is TRBV5-1; D unclear. The CDR3 loop is CASSFYPPNEQFF. The CDR3 DNA sequence: TGCGCCAGCAGCTTCTACCCCCCCAATGAGCAGTTCTTC.